This record looks at one T cell receptor beta chain sequence and its context. Its antigen is still unknown. A read error may explain this, as a much larger clone is one base away. Trimming stripped 4 bases from V and 4 bases from J, with 14 bases between. The CDR3 consists of 15 residues. The germline CDR1 and CDR2 sequences are SNHLY and FYNNEI. This sample is part of a study of regulatory T cells in long-lasting Graves disease. On the study more broadly: Freshly diagnosed Graves' patients had used antithyroid drugs for under 3 months.

According to the study, TCR beta libraries were built with iRepertoire HTBI primers and CDR3-region Arm-PCR. MiXCR, applied by TCRdb to the multiplex PCR reads, yields one record per CDR3 protein. The sample records about 440,000 distinct CDR3 sequences, 14% to 15% being singletons. Findings of the study overall: Peripheral blood, not thyroid tissue, was the sole material studied.

Time point in this sample: newly diagnosed GD, antithyroid drugs for less than 3 months. With RNA extracted from PBMCs as input, the TCR library was made. American Thyroid Association guidelines defined Graves' disease diagnosis. Another study also made use of these data, one on T cells in Graves' hyperthyroidism and ophthalmopathy.

This chain joins TRBV2 and TRBJ2-1; unclear D gene. The sequence derives from a woman aged 25-40 years with Graves disease. This specimen was peripheral blood mononuclear cells (PBMCs), taken at new diagnosis, from a patient treated with antithyroid drugs. The CDR3 is CASSGSRNPYNEQFF. The CDR3 DNA sequence: TGTGCCAGCAGTGGGAGCCGGAACCCGTACAATGAGCAGTTCTTC.